This TCR beta chain was observed in a study of blood T cell repertoires in COVID-19. Study background: Both acute and convalescent COVID-19 samples were obtained from the United States, Italy and Spain. Sample material is recorded as cDNA or gDNA derived from T cells, B-cell-depleted T cells, or PBMCs.

Germline CDR1 MNHEY, CDR2 SVGAGI. CDR3 size: 13 residues. Trimming shortened V by 6 bases and J by 5 bases, and 13 bases separated the two germline ends. As processed by the authors: Reference gene primers were amplified, and this amplification served to estimate nucleated cell counts. The method was immunoSEQ multiplex PCR; TCRdb's version includes in-frame clones alone and lacks a portion of them. V, J and clone size derive from that table, while D and trimming were established from the DNA sequence. Of 130,000 to 150,000 clones listed, roughly 86% are singletons. The chain employs TRBV6-5 and TRBJ2-5, with a weak D call TRBD2 (5 bases). This receptor was obtained from a human donor with acute or convalescent COVID-19. The donor label of this sample is uncertain. What was sequenced was peripheral blood. The CDR3 here is CASSDIPGETQYF. CDR3 DNA sequence: TGTGCCAGCAGCGATATCCCGGGGGAGACCCAGTACTTC.